These 27 T cell receptor beta chains came from one sample sequenced in a study of cytomegalovirus exposure and HLA in healthy donors (dated by TCRdb to about 2017). Libraries were built with the immunoSEQ multiplex PCR assay. The multiplex PCR relied on a mix of 60 forward primers for TCR Vbeta segments and 13 reverse primers for TCR Jbeta segments. Held by TCRdb, this immuneACCESS table contains in-frame sequences only and omits some clones. Under half of the omission traces to an unresolved V gene where checked; the cause of the rest is unknown. The sample table shows around 94,000 clones, and over 60% are seen once. In total, the top ten clones hold around 4.2% of the sample. The sequencing sample was made of PBMCs. These receptors all come from a man younger than 40 in good health and CMV-seronegative.

The V call is TRBV7-3, the J call TRBJ2-5, with 14 bases that match TRBD2. With V trimmed by 2 bases and J by 5 bases, 7 bases remained unmatched. Germline V lookup: CDR1 SGHTA, CDR2 FQGTGA. The CDR3 is made up of 17 amino acids. The CDR3 loop reads CASSLVGTSGGGETQYF. CDR3 bases: TGTGCCAGCAGCTTAGTTGGGACTAGCGGGGGAGGGGAGACCCAGTACTTC.

This chain joins TRBV12-5 and TRBJ2-1, with TRBD2 matching over 15 bases. Germline V lookup: CDR1 LGHNT, CDR2 FRNRAP. The J segment lost 12 bases and the V segment lost 3 bases, leaving 12 bases of the junction unmatched. CDR3 length: 17 residues. The CDR3 sequence: CASGFSVGLAGGSGQFF. In DNA, the CDR3 is TGTGCTAGTGGTTTTTCAGTGGGACTAGCGGGGGGTTCGGGGCAGTTCTTC. The entire variable domain, with the rest obtained from reference TRBV12-5 and TRBJ2-1, is as follows: DARVTQTPRHKVTEMGQEVTMRCQPILGHNTVFWYRQTMMQGLELLAYFRNRAPLDDSGMPKDRFSAEMPDATLATLKIQPSEPRDSAVYFCASGFSVGLAGGSGQFFGPGTRLTVL.

The chain combines TRBV9 with TRBJ2-1; 11 nucleotides align to TRBD2. The V gene's germline CDR1 is SGDLS and CDR2 YYNGEE. V was pared by 4 bases and J by 8 bases, with 11 bases of the junction left unmatched. The CDR3 runs 16 residues. The CDR3 bases are TGTGCCAGCAGCTCGGTCATTAGCGGGGGGGCCTATGAGCAGTTCTTC. This sequence encodes CASSSVISGGAYEQFF. Looking up the rest from reference TRBV9 and TRBJ2-1 gives the full variable domain: DSGVTQTPKHLITATGQRVTLRCSPRSGDLSVYWYQQSLDQGLQFLIQYYNGEERAKGNILERFSAQQFPDLHSELNLSSLELGDSALYFCASSSVISGGAYEQFFGPGTRLTVL.

The chain recombines TRBV5-1 with TRBJ2-2; 8 positions match TRBD2. This CDR3 comprises 15 residues. The germline CDR1 and CDR2 sequences are SGHRS and YFSETQ. V was pared by 1 base and J by 2 bases, with 1 base of the junction left unmatched. Here the CDR3 reads CASSLTSGNTGELFF. As DNA, the CDR3 is TGCGCCAGCAGCTTGACTAGCGGTAACACCGGGGAGCTGTTTTTT.

This clone showed up just once. This sequence joins TRBV9 and TRBJ1-6; 8 bases are a match to TRBD1. The J segment lost 7 bases and the V segment lost 2 bases, leaving 14 bases of the junction unmatched. This CDR3 is 18 amino acids long. Germline CDR1 is SGDLS and CDR2 is YYNGEE. CDR3 in amino acids: CASSVQDWQGASNSPLHF. CDR3 coding DNA: TGTGCCAGCAGCGTTCAGGATTGGCAGGGGGCGTCCAATTCACCCCTCCACTTT.

This clone was seen only a few times. The V gene is TRBV6-1, the J gene TRBJ2-5; no clear D. Germline lookup yields CDR1 MNHNS and CDR2 SASEGT. This CDR3 contains 13 residues. CDR3 loop: CVTMPRLVETQYF. For the CDR3, the DNA is TGTGTTACGATGCCCCGGTTGGTGGAGACCCAGTACTTC.

The rearrangement links TRBV7-6 to TRBJ2-5; maybe TRBD1 (5 bases). CDR1 and CDR2 (germline): SGHVS, FNYEAQ. V was cut by 4 bases and J by 1 base, with 13 bases left in between. The CDR3 is 15 residues long. The CDR3 loop reads CASSSGTGSQETQYF. CDR3 coding DNA: TGTGCCAGCAGCTCAGGCACAGGCTCCCAAGAGACCCAGTACTTC.

As for this clone: Just one base apart from a much larger clone, this may be a read error. V gene TRBV25-1 combines with J gene TRBJ2-2, with a tentative D call TRBD2 (5 bases). The CDR3 is 14 residues long. Trimming removed 5 bases at V and 3 bases at J, with 10 bases between. Germline assignment: CDR1 MGHDK and CDR2 SYGVNS. The CDR3 DNA is TGTGCCAGCAGTAAAGCGGCCGACACCGGGGAGCTGTTTTTT. Protein sequence: CASSKAADTGELFF.

This sequence joins TRBV6-6 and TRBJ2-1; 9 positions match TRBD2. The CDR3 extends over 15 amino acids. Germline V gives CDR1 MNHNY, CDR2 SVGAGI (reference sequence). With V trimmed by 1 base and J by 8 bases, 6 bases remained unmatched. The CDR3 nucleotides are TGTGCCAGCAGTTACTGGGCGGGGGGGTTCCATGAGCAGTTCTTC. Amino acid sequence: CASSYWAGGFHEQFF.

The V gene is TRBV5-4, the J gene TRBJ2-2; a possible D gene is TRBD1 (5 bases). Germline values: CDR1 SGHNT, CDR2 YYREEE (reference sequence). Trimming shortened V by 0 bases and J by 1 base, and 7 bases separated the two germline ends. This CDR3 has 15 residues. For the CDR3, the DNA is TGTGCCAGCAGCTTGGCCAGGGTGAACACCGGGGAGCTGTTTTTT. It encodes CASSLARVNTGELFF.

The chain couples TRBV15 to TRBJ1-1, with D perhaps matching TRBD1 (5 bases). Trimming left V 3 bases short and J 8 bases short, with 22 bases between. The CDR3 is 16 amino acids. CDR1 and CDR2 (germline): LNHNV, YYDKDF (reference sequence). The CDR3 loop is CATSSGTGALYKEAFF. In nucleotides, the CDR3 is TGTGCCACCAGCAGCGGTACAGGCGCTTTGTATAAGGAAGCTTTCTTT.

The chain has TRBV28 and TRBJ2-7; no firm D call. V shed 4 bases and J shed 6 bases, with 13 bases lying between them. The length of the CDR3 is 13 residues. Germline loops: CDR1 MDHEN, CDR2 SYDVKM. The CDR3 DNA sequence: TGTGCCAGCAGTTCGACCTACGGGTTCGAGCAGTACTTC. Translation: CASSSTYGFEQYF.

This chain joins TRBV6-1 and TRBJ1-4; a weak D match, TRBD1 (5 bases). Germline V gene sequence: CDR1 MNHNS, CDR2 SASEGT. The CDR3 runs 12 residues. V lost 6 bases and J lost 8, with 10 bases in between. The CDR3 DNA follows: TGTGCCAGCAGCTGGAGGGACGAAAAACTGTTTTTT. Translating it yields CASSWRDEKLFF.

The rearrangement joins TRBV5-6 to TRBJ1-1, with unresolved D. CDR1 is SGHDT and CDR2 is YYEEEE in the germline V gene. Between the trimmed V and J ends, which lost 1 base and 3 bases, there was a span of 4 bases. The CDR3 spans 12 residues. The CDR3 sequence: CASSLSDTEAFF. Written as DNA, the CDR3 is TGTGCCAGCAGCTTGTCCGACACTGAAGCTTTCTTT.

The chain has TRBV5-1 and TRBJ1-5, with a tentative D call TRBD1 (6 bases). The V and J ends lost 0 bases and 5 bases respectively, with 12 bases between them. Germline V gene sequence: CDR1 SGHRS, CDR2 YFSETQ. The CDR3 loop spans 15 amino acids. CDR3 DNA sequence: TGCGCCAGCAGCTTGGACGGGACACCTGATCAGCCCCAGCATTTT. It specifies CASSLDGTPDQPQHF.

On this clone: Within the sample, other DNA sequences also encode this same CDR3. The V call is TRBV7-3, the J call TRBJ2-2, with D maybe TRBD2 (5 bases). V was trimmed by 5 bases and J by 6 bases, leaving 19 bases between them. The germline V gene encodes CDR1 SGHTA and CDR2 FQGTGA. CDR3 length: 16 residues. The CDR3: CASSLIRGPRAGELFF. In DNA form, the CDR3 reads TGTGCCAGCAGCCTAATACGAGGGCCCCGCGCCGGGGAGCTGTTTTTT. Filled out from reference TRBV7-3 and TRBJ2-2, the complete variable domain reads GAGVSQTPSNKVTEKGKYVELRCDPISGHTALYWYRQSLGQGPEFLIYFQGTGAADDSGLPNDRFFAVRPEGSVSTLKIQRTERGDSAVYLCASSLIRGPRAGELFFGEGSRLTVL.

The chain carries TRBV5-4 and TRBJ2-5; possibly TRBD2 for D (5 bases). With the DNA end fitting TRBJ2-7 better, the J assignment may be wrong. CDR3 length: 14 residues. CDR1 SGHNT and CDR2 YYREEE come from the germline V gene (reference sequence). The CDR3 DNA sequence: TGTGCCAGCAGCTTGCGAGAGCGGTGGAACGAGCAGTACTTC. This codes for CASSLRERWNEQYF.

J is TRBJ1-5 and V is TRBV2; D is possibly TRBD1 (5 bases). The CDR3 spans 15 residues. V was shortened by 8 bases and J by 7 bases, with 21 bases between the two germline ends. Germline CDR1 SNHLY, CDR2 FYNNEI. The CDR3 bases are TGTGCCAGCCTCAAGGGTAGCGGGGCAGGGCAGCCCCAGCATTTT. It encodes CASLKGSGAGQPQHF.

The rearrangement joins TRBV19 to TRBJ2-3; weak D call: TRBD1 (6 bases). This CDR3 region has 18 residues. The germline V gene encodes CDR1 LNHDA and CDR2 SQIVND (reference sequence). V lost 3 bases and J 3 bases, leaving 22 bases between the germline ends. The CDR3 loop reads CASSIRSGTTAGTDTQYF. In DNA form, the CDR3 reads TGTGCCAGTAGTATCCGCTCCGGGACAACAGCAGGGACAGATACGCAGTATTTT.

This chain uses TRBV5-1 with TRBJ2-3; 13 nucleotides line up with TRBD2. Trimming at V came to 4 bases and at J to 2 bases, leaving 1 base not matched to a gene. This CDR3 is built from 15 residues. Looked up from germline, CDR1 is SGHRS and CDR2 is YFSETQ. CDR3 amino acids: CASSGTSGDTDTQYF. The CDR3 bases are TGCGCCAGCAGCGGGACTAGCGGGGACACAGATACGCAGTATTTT. Full variable domain (outside the CDR3, taken from reference TRBV5-1 and TRBJ2-3): KAGVTQTPRYLIKTRGQQVTLSCSPISGHRSVSWYQQTPGQGLQFLFEYFSETQRNKGNFPGRFSGRQFSNSRSEMNVSTLELGDSALYLCASSGTSGDTDTQYFGPGTRLTVL.

This clone was recorded once. Written as DNA, the CDR3 is TGTGCCAGCAGTTTGGGAGGGGCCAATGAGCAGTTCTTC. It encodes CASSLGGANEQFF. The chain carries TRBV28 and TRBJ2-1; 7 bases agree with TRBD2. Looked up from germline, CDR1 is MDHEN and CDR2 is SYDVKM. The J segment lost 6 bases and the V segment lost 3 bases, leaving 2 bases of the junction unmatched. The CDR3 loop spans 13 amino acids.

V and J are TRBV10-3 and TRBJ1-5; D is possibly TRBD1 (5 bases). CDR1 and CDR2 (germline): ENHRY, SYGVKD. The CDR3 totals 14 residues. The germline V and J ends were trimmed by 4 bases and 5 bases, with 12 bases remaining between them. CDR3 sequence (DNA): TGTGCCATCAGTGCAAGCGCGGGGGATCAGCCCCAGCATTTT. The encoded protein is CAISASAGDQPQHF.

V is TRBV4-1 and J is TRBJ2-4, with a weak D call TRBD1 (7 bases). Germline CDR1 MGHRA, CDR2 YSYEKL. The V gene lost 5 bases and the J gene lost 9 bases, with 17 bases spanning the gap. The CDR3 has 14 residues. The CDR3 coding sequence is TGCGCCAGCAGCGAAAGGACAGGCGGGGTCATTCAGTACTTC. Encoded protein: CASSERTGGVIQYF.

This chain uses TRBV19 with TRBJ1-5, with TRBD1 matching 8 bases. This CDR3 is 14 amino acids long. The V gene's germline CDR1 is LNHDA and CDR2 SQIVND (reference sequence). Losses at the gene ends were 4 bases for V and 7 bases for J; bases not matched to a gene: 6. Written as DNA, the CDR3 is TGTGCCAGTAGTACGCAGGGGGCCGGCCAGCCCCAGCATTTT. Translating gives CASSTQGAGQPQHF.

The chain has TRBV7-2 and TRBJ2-1; 10 bases are shared with TRBD2. CDR3 length: 16 amino acids. Germline trimming cut 5 bases from V and 9 bases from J; bases unmatched to any gene: 13. The germline gives CDR1 SGHTA, CDR2 FQGNSA. The CDR3 region is CASSPLAGARIGEQFF. CDR3 nucleotide sequence: TGTGCCAGCAGCCCCCTAGCGGGGGCGAGGATAGGTGAGCAGTTCTTC.

The chain combines TRBV6-1 with TRBJ1-5; TRBD1 is a possible D gene (5 bases). Between the trimmed V and J ends, which lost 4 bases and 6 bases, there was a span of 19 bases. Germline CDR1 reads MNHNS; CDR2 reads SASEGT. The CDR3 loop spans 16 amino acids. CDR3 in amino acids: CASSVTPGGGGQPQHF. The CDR3 DNA is TGTGCCAGCAGTGTGACCCCGGGGGGGGGTGGTCAGCCCCAGCATTTT.

The table lists this clone with a few counts. This sequence joins TRBV7-9 and TRBJ2-7; TRBD1 might be the D (6 bases). V lost 0 bases, J lost 6 bases, and 12 bases lay in between. Germline CDR1 SEHNR, CDR2 FQNEAQ (reference sequence). The CDR3 is made up of 14 amino acids. The CDR3 nucleotides read TGTGCCAGCAGCTTAGCAGGGGGTGTAAGCGAGCAGTACTTC. Encoded protein: CASSLAGGVSEQYF.